The T cell receptor (beta chain) under discussion was sequenced for a study of OX40 agonist ivuxolimab in advanced cancers. Whole-study context: Treatment of patients was with ivuxolimab, an agonistic anti-OX40 (CD134) antibody. Patients were treated with intravenous ivuxolimab, dosed at 0.01 to 10 mg/kg and infused every 2 weeks. A mean age of around 60 years, range roughly 23 to 85, was recorded, and approximately 85% were male.

Findings of the study overall: Nonresponders, in some cases, also had low normalized T-cell clonal expansion.

TCRdb's copy holds only in-frame clones and misses some; the assay was immunoSEQ multiplex PCR. The repertoire holds some 59,000 clones, with around 90% as singletons. Notes on this clone: Its antigen is not identified.

The TCR comes from an adult with an advanced solid tumor such as melanoma, head and neck, liver or kidney cancer. The material was CD4+ or CD8+ T cells sorted from blood, obtained in a trial of the OX40 agonist ivuxolimab.

This CDR3 is CASSWGTGNTEAFF. The CDR3 nucleotides are TGTGCCAGCAGTTGGGGGACGGGGAACACTGAAGCTTTCTTT. The V call is TRBV27, the J call TRBJ1-1, with a possible D match to TRBD1 (5 bases). The ends were cut back, 4 bases at V and 1 base at J, with 10 bases in the middle. The germline CDR1 and CDR2 sequences are MNHEY and SMNVEV (reference sequence). CDR3 length: 14 amino acids.